This T cell receptor (beta chain) comes out of a study of shared clonotypes between healthy human individuals. Study at large: CD4 naive and memory got three plates each, CD8 naive two, CD8 memory one. General study points: Sequencing depth was expected to affect clonotype sharing among donors.

Genomic DNA of each subset was evenly split across several immunoSEQ plates. Assay used: immunoSEQ multiplex PCR; TCRdb lists only in-frame clones, some missing. The sample has over 850,000 clones, around 82% seen once. From germline, CDR1 is MNHEY and CDR2 SVGAGI. This CDR3 is built from 14 residues. The V segment lost 8 bases and the J segment 5 bases; nucleotides outside the gene matches: 7. This clone was seen a single time. Its antigen remains unknown. The chain recombines TRBV6-5 with TRBJ2-2; TRBD2 aligns across 8 bases. The clonotype was recovered from a man younger than 30 in good health. Some clones in this sample may be carry-over from other donors' samples. Sequenced sample: memory CD4+ T cells from PBMCs. Described subset: CD45RA-negative fraction. CDR3 region: CASQAGGGTGELFF. As DNA, the CDR3 is TGTGCCAGCCAGGCGGGAGGTGGAACCGGGGAGCTGTTTTTT.